This T cell receptor beta chain was captured in a study of blood T cells in healthy people across ages. About this clonotype: The antigen is unknown.

General study results and limits: Observed TCR beta diversity showed a strong correlation with the percentage of naive T cells as measured by flow cytometry.

Primers used in a second PCR of about 6 to 11 cycles were a sample-barcoded 5' primer and a J-beta primer mix. TCRdb reprocessed the 5' RACE reads with MiXCR, giving one entry per CDR3 protein. The repertoire consists of some 1.6 million distinct CDR3 sequences, with roughly a third occurring once and the leading ten covering around 11%. The sequencing input was blood. This receptor was obtained from a woman aged 25 to 39 in good health.

The chain's CDR3 is CASSFKKGYNQPQHF. Here the CDR3 DNA reads TGTGCCAGCAGTTTTAAGAAGGGGTACAACCAGCCCCAGCATTTT. The chain couples TRBV12-3 or TRBV12-4 to TRBJ1-5; tentative D call: TRBD1 (5 bases). V dropped 3 bases and J dropped 7 bases, with 16 bases sitting between them. The CDR3 is made up of 15 amino acids.